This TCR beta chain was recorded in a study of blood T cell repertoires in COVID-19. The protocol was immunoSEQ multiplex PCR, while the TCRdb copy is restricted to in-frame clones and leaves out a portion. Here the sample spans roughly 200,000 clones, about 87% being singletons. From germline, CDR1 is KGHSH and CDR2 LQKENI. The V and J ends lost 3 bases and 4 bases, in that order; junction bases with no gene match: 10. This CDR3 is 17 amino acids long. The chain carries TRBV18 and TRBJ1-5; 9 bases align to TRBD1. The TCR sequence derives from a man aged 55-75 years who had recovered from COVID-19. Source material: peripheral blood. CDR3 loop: CASSPAKGTGRNQPQHF. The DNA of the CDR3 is TGTGCCAGCTCACCCGCGAAAGGGACAGGGCGTAATCAGCCCCAGCATTTT.